A single sample is the source of the 5 T cell receptor beta chains below, sequenced in a study of shared clonotypes between healthy human individuals (dated by TCRdb to the early 2020s). CD8 naive samples were CD45RO-negative cells positively selected for CCR7, giving a CD45RA+CCR7+ population that excluded TemRA cells. Receptor libraries were prepared by the immunoSEQ multiplex PCR assay. What TCRdb holds here is the immuneACCESS table cut down to in-frame rearrangements. Part of the clones is not present; checked against another copy, under half of the missing clones reflect an unresolved V gene, and the others are unexplained. The table for this sample lists around 1.9 million clones; about 92% of them were counted only once. The top ten clonotypes cover 1.7% of the sample. The sample taken for sequencing was naive CD8+ T cells from PBMCs. Per the publication, the cell subset or site label means: CD45RA+CCR7+. The receptors stem from a man in his late teens or twenties in good health. Some clones in this sample may be carry-over from other donors' samples.

This clone has a single count. A read error may account for a junction end that differs from germline. This chain connects TRBV28 to TRBJ2-1; the D is unclear. The CDR3 loop spans 14 amino acids. Germline CDR1 and CDR2: MDHEN and SYDVKM. CDR3 nucleotides: TGTGCCAGCACTTTAGGTTTCCGATACAATGAGCAGTTCTTC. Residues: CASTLGFRYNEQFF.

The chain carries TRBV28 and TRBJ2-7; TRBD1 matches at 8 bases. The CDR3 is 14 amino acids. Germline-derived CDR1 and CDR2 are MDHEN and SYDVKM. Losses at the gene ends were 7 bases for V and 5 bases for J; bases not matched to a gene: 10. CDR3 nucleotide sequence: TGTGCCAGCATCTTGGACAGGGCAGGGCACGAGCAGTACTTC. This encodes CASILDRAGHEQYF.

This chain links TRBV5-8 with TRBJ1-2; D gene ambiguous. CDR1 and CDR2 from the germline V gene are SGHTS and YDEGEE. Trimming removed 3 bases at V and 2 bases at J, with 17 bases between. CDR3 length equals 16 residues. DNA of the CDR3: TGTGCCAGCAGCTGGGATAAACTGCTATTAAACTATGGCTACACCTTC. This gives the protein CASSWDKLLLNYGYTF.

The chain joins TRBV19 to TRBJ2-7; D possibly corresponds to TRBD2 (6 bases). V was pared by 3 bases and J by 3 bases, with 15 bases between. The V gene's germline CDR1 is LNHDA and CDR2 SQIVND (reference sequence). The CDR3 extends over 15 amino acids. This CDR3 reads CASSISRDWFYEQYF. The CDR3 DNA follows: TGTGCCAGTAGTATTTCCCGGGACTGGTTCTACGAGCAGTACTTC.

Worth noting for this clone: Different DNA sequences within this sample yield the same CDR3. This chain uses TRBV11-2 with TRBJ1-1; D unresolved. The V gene lost 1 base and the J gene lost 0 bases, with 3 bases spanning the gap. CDR1 and CDR2 (germline): SGHAT, FQNNGV. There are 13 residues in the CDR3. The CDR3 spells CASSLALNTEAFF. As DNA, the CDR3 is TGTGCCAGCAGCTTAGCTTTGAACACTGAAGCTTTCTTT.